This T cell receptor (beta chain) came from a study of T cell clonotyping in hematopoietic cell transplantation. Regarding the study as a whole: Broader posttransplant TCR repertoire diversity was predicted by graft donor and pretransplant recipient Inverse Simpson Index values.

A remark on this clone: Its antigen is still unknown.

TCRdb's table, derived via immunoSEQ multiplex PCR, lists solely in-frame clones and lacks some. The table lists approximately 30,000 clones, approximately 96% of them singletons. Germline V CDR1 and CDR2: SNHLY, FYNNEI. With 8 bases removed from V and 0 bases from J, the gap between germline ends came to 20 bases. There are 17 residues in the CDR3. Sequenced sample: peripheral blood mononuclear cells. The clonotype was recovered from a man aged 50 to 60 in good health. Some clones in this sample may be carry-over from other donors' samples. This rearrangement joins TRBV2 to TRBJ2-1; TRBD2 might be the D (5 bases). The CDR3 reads CASRPAAAGNSYNEQFF. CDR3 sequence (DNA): TGTGCCAGCCGACCCGCAGCGGCCGGGAACTCCTACAATGAGCAGTTCTTC.